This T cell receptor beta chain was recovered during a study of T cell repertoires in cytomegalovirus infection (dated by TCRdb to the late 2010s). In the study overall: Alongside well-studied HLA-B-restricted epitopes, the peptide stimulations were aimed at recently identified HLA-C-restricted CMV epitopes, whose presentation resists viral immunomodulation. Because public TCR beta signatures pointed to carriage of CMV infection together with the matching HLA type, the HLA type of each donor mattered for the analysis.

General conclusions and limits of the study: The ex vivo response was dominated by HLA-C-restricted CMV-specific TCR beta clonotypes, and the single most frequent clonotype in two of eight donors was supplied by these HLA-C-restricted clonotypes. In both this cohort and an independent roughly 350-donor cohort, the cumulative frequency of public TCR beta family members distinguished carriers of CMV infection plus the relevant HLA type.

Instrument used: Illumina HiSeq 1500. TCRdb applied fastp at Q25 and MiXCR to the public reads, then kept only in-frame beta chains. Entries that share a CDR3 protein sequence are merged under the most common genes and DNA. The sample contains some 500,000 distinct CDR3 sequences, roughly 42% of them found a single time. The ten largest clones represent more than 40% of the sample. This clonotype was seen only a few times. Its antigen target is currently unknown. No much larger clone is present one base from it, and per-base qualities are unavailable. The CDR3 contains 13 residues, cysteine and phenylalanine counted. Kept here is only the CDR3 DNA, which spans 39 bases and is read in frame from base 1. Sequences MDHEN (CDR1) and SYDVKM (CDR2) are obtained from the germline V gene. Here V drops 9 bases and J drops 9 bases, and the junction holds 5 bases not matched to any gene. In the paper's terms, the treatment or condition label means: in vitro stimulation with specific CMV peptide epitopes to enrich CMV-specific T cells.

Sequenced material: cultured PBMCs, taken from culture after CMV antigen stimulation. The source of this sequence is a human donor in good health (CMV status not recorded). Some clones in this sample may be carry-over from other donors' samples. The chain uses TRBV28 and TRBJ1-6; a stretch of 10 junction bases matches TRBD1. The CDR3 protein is CASRDRGGSPLHF. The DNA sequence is TGTGCCAGTCGGGACAGGGGAGGTTCACCCCTCCACTTT.